The 30 T cell receptor beta chains presented below share a single source sample, sequenced in a study of shared T cell receptors in the human thymus. Sequencing was performed with immunoSEQ multiplex PCR; in TCRdb, only in-frame clones are kept and a portion is missing. The sample records under 850,000 clones, roughly 90% being singletons. These data also formed part of another study, on human thymus T cells.

Sample: thymocytes. The receptors shown here come from a boy under two years old with a congenital heart defect.

The V call is TRBV5-4, the J call TRBJ2-3, with 8 bases lining up with TRBD2. V was pared by 1 base and J by 2 bases, with 6 bases of the junction left unmatched. Germline CDR1 is SGHNT and CDR2 is YYREEE (reference sequence). There are 16 residues in the CDR3. The CDR3 loop reads CASSLNGRGPTDTQYF. CDR3 nucleotide sequence: TGTGCCAGCAGCTTGAACGGGAGGGGCCCCACAGATACGCAGTATTTT.

This chain connects TRBV5-1 to TRBJ2-7; perhaps TRBD2 as D (5 bases). The CDR3 covers 16 residues. V lost 4 bases and J lost 1, with 18 bases in between. Germline lookup yields CDR1 SGHRS and CDR2 YFSETQ. CDR3 bases: TGCGCCAGCAGCCTTCCACCGGGATCAAAATCCTACGAGCAGTACTTC. Its protein product is CASSLPPGSKSYEQYF. Full variable domain (rest looked up from reference TRBV5-1 and TRBJ2-7): KAGVTQTPRYLIKTRGQQVTLSCSPISGHRSVSWYQQTPGQGLQFLFEYFSETQRNKGNFPGRFSGRQFSNSRSEMNVSTLELGDSALYLCASSLPPGSKSYEQYFGPGTRLTVT.

The chain couples TRBV9 to TRBJ2-7, with 7 nucleotides matching TRBD2. This CDR3 is 16 amino acids long. Germline V lookup: CDR1 SGDLS, CDR2 YYNGEE. V lost 0 bases to trimming and J lost 0 bases; unmatched junction nucleotides: 6. In nucleotides, the CDR3 is TGTGCCAGCAGCGTAGGGCTAGCGGTTAGCTCCTACGAGCAGTACTTC. Translation gives CASSVGLAVSSYEQYF.

The chain joins TRBV4-3 to TRBJ2-1; a possible D gene is TRBD2 (6 bases). Germline V gives CDR1 LGHNA, CDR2 YSLEER. This CDR3 comprises 17 residues. The V end was cut by 0 bases, the J end by 2 bases, with 14 bases between. Here the CDR3 reads CASSQDRDSKPYNEQFF. The CDR3 DNA reads TGCGCCAGCAGCCAAGATAGGGACTCGAAACCCTACAATGAGCAGTTCTTC.

J is TRBJ1-2 and V is TRBV4-2; no reliable D call. CDR1 and CDR2 (germline): LGHNA, YNFKEQ. This CDR3 region has 16 residues. V was trimmed by 0 bases and J by 4 bases, leaving 15 bases between them. The CDR3 region is CASSQDLNGLPYGYTF. In DNA form, the CDR3 reads TGTGCCAGCAGCCAAGATCTAAACGGACTCCCCTATGGCTACACCTTC.

V is TRBV9 and J is TRBJ2-1; D gene uncertain. The CDR3 contains 12 residues. Germline CDR1 reads SGDLS; CDR2 reads YYNGEE. Trimming removed 4 bases from V and 1 base from J, with 3 bases in between. CDR3 amino acids: CASSLSYNEQFF. CDR3 DNA: TGTGCCAGCAGCCTTTCCTACAATGAGCAGTTCTTC.

The V call is TRBV25-1, the J call TRBJ2-7; D unresolved. Per germline, CDR1 MGHDK and CDR2 SYGVNS. CDR3 length: 14 amino acids. V shed 6 bases and J shed 1 base, with 13 bases lying between them. The CDR3 sequence is CASSDGSLSYEQYF. CDR3 nucleotides: TGTGCCAGCAGCGATGGCAGTTTATCCTACGAGCAGTACTTC.

This sequence joins TRBV7-3 and TRBJ1-1; 10 bases agree with TRBD1. Looked up from germline, CDR1 is SGHTA and CDR2 is FQGTGA. V dropped 5 bases and J dropped 4; count of bases not matched to a gene: 10. CDR3 size: 16 residues. CDR3 amino acids: CASSPQGDRGGTEAFF. The CDR3 DNA sequence: TGTGCCAGCAGCCCACAAGGGGACAGGGGAGGCACTGAAGCTTTCTTT.

The rearrangement uses TRBV27 and TRBJ2-2; 9 nucleotides line up with TRBD1. V shed 5 bases and J 1 base; nucleotides not matched to a gene: 5. The CDR3 is 16 amino acids. Germline V gene sequence: CDR1 MNHEY, CDR2 SMNVEV (reference sequence). CDR3 coding DNA: TGTGCCAGCAGTCACCGGGACAGGGAGAACACCGGGGAGCTGTTTTTT. It codes for CASSHRDRENTGELFF.

This chain links TRBV6-1 with TRBJ2-2; D gene ambiguous. V was pared by 3 bases and J by 2 bases, with 13 bases between. CDR3 length: 16 amino acids. CDR1 is MNHNS, CDR2 SASEGT, per germline. The CDR3 loop reads CASSDPLHSNTGELFF. As DNA, the CDR3 is TGTGCCAGCAGTGATCCCCTACACAGTAACACCGGGGAGCTGTTTTTT.

This clone was seen once. The chain carries TRBV4-3 and TRBJ2-1, with 9 bases that match TRBD1. V was clipped by 0 bases and J by 4 bases; unmatched bases: 1. Germline loops: CDR1 LGHNA, CDR2 YSLEER. This CDR3 spans 15 amino acids. The CDR3 DNA sequence: TGCGCCAGCAGCCAAGAACAGGGGGCTTACAATGAGCAGTTCTTC. Translating it yields CASSQEQGAYNEQFF.

The V gene is TRBV4-2, the J gene TRBJ2-2; the match to TRBD2 covers 10 bases. The germline CDR1 and CDR2 sequences are LGHNA and YNFKEQ. This CDR3 spans 16 amino acids. V gave up 2 bases and J gave up 4 bases; unmatched junction bases: 4. The CDR3 protein is CASSQRAGGSTGELFF. The CDR3 DNA reads TGTGCCAGCAGCCAAAGAGCGGGAGGGAGCACCGGGGAGCTGTTTTTT.

The rearrangement uses TRBV11-2 and TRBJ2-5; maybe TRBD2 (6 bases). The CDR3 contains 17 residues. The germline V and J ends were trimmed by 1 base and 5 bases, with 20 bases remaining between them. Per germline, CDR1 SGHAT and CDR2 FQNNGV. Written as DNA, the CDR3 is TGTGCCAGCAGCTTAGCGCGGGACCGCCCGCCAGGGGAGACCCAGTACTTC. Translating it yields CASSLARDRPPGETQYF. The whole variable domain, filled in from reference TRBV11-2 and TRBJ2-5, reads EAGVAQSPRYKIIEKRQSVAFWCNPISGHATLYWYQQILGQGPKLLIQFQNNGVVDDSQLPKDRFSAERLKGVDSTLKIQPAKLEDSAVYLCASSLARDRPPGETQYFGPGTRLLVL.

DNA of the CDR3: TGTGCCAGCAGCTTGACCGGACAGGTGCTTAACTATGGCTACACCTTC. Amino acid sequence: CASSLTGQVLNYGYTF. V and J are TRBV5-6 and TRBJ1-2, with 7 positions matching TRBD1. This CDR3 contains 16 residues. With V trimmed by 1 base and J by 1 base, 7 bases remained unmatched. The germline gives CDR1 SGHDT, CDR2 YYEEEE. The entire variable domain, with the rest obtained from reference TRBV5-6 and TRBJ1-2, is as follows: DAGVTQSPTHLIKTRGQQVTLRCSPKSGHDTVSWYQQALGQGPQFIFQYYEEEERQRGNFPDRFSGHQFPNYSSELNVNALLLGDSALYLCASSLTGQVLNYGYTFGSGTRLTVV.

J is TRBJ2-1 and V is TRBV11-2, with D possibly being TRBD2 (5 bases). The CDR3 extends over 16 amino acids. Germline CDR1 is SGHAT and CDR2 is FQNNGV. Trimming removed 4 bases at V and 0 bases at J, with 13 bases between. In nucleotides, the CDR3 is TGTGCCAGCAGCTCTTCCCGGAGGAGCTCCTACAATGAGCAGTTCTTC. Translated: CASSSSRRSSYNEQFF.

The chain couples TRBV11-3 to TRBJ2-7, with D tentatively TRBD2 (7 bases). Germline CDR1 reads SGHNT; CDR2 reads YENEEA. The CDR3 is made up of 14 amino acids. V was cut by 3 bases and J by 4 bases, with 13 bases left in between. For the CDR3, the DNA is TGTGCCAGCAGCTTGCGGGGGCGGGTATACGAGCAGTACTTC. It translates to CASSLRGRVYEQYF.

The chain uses TRBV14 and TRBJ2-3, with 10 positions matching TRBD1. This CDR3 has 15 residues. V was clipped by 4 bases and J by 7 bases; unmatched bases: 8. From germline, CDR1 is SGHDN and CDR2 FVKESK. The CDR3 loop is CASSRTRTGGNTQYF. The CDR3 DNA reads TGTGCCAGCAGCCGGACCCGGACAGGGGGGAATACGCAGTATTTT. Full variable domain (remainder filled in from reference TRBV14 and TRBJ2-3): EAGVTQFPSHSVIEKGQTVTLRCDPISGHDNLYWYRRVMGKEIKFLLHFVKESKQDESGMPNNRFLAERTGGTYSTLKVQPAELEDSGVYFCASSRTRTGGNTQYFGPGTRLTVL.

In this sample, this clone turned up a few times. The rearrangement joins TRBV4-2 to TRBJ1-3; 11 bases are shared with TRBD1. This CDR3 comprises 18 residues. V lost 0 bases and J lost 1; bases outside the gene matches: 5. Germline V gene data show CDR1 as LGHNA and CDR2 as YNFKEQ. CDR3 residues: CASSQDKDRGRSGNTIYF. CDR3 DNA sequence: TGTGCCAGCAGCCAAGATAAGGACAGGGGGCGTTCTGGAAACACCATATATTTT.

V gene TRBV28 combines with J gene TRBJ1-3; D unclear. V dropped 5 bases and J dropped 2 bases, with 10 bases sitting between them. The CDR3 totals 14 residues. Germline CDR1 MDHEN, CDR2 SYDVKM. The DNA of the CDR3 is TGTGCCAGCAGTCTATTCAATGCTGGAAACACCATATATTTT. Translating gives CASSLFNAGNTIYF.

The gene calls are TRBV5-6 and TRBJ2-7; D call uncertain. V was shortened by 0 bases and J by 3 bases, with 4 bases between the two germline ends. Germline values: CDR1 SGHDT, CDR2 YYEEEE. The CDR3 runs to 12 residues. CDR3 amino acids: CASSLAFYEQYF. The CDR3 DNA is TGTGCCAGCAGCTTGGCCTTCTACGAGCAGTACTTC.

The gene calls are TRBV4-1 and TRBJ2-1; TRBD2 agrees at 8 bases. Germline lookup yields CDR1 MGHRA and CDR2 YSYEKL. The length of the CDR3 is 18 residues. With V trimmed by 0 bases and J by 8 bases, 15 bases remained unmatched. The CDR3: CASSQESASGLAGHEQFF. For the CDR3, the DNA is TGCGCCAGCAGCCAAGAATCGGCTAGCGGGCTGGCGGGTCATGAGCAGTTCTTC.

V is TRBV19 and J is TRBJ2-3, with 7 bases identical to TRBD2. The CDR3 runs 14 residues. Germline V gene lookup returns CDR1 LNHDA and CDR2 SQIVND (reference sequence). The V segment lost 9 bases and the J segment 2 bases; nucleotides outside the gene matches: 8. DNA of the CDR3: TGTGCCAGGGCCGGTGGGAGGGACACAGATACGCAGTATTTT. It encodes CARAGGRDTDTQYF. The whole variable domain, filled in from reference TRBV19 and TRBJ2-3, reads DGGITQSPKYLFRKEGQNVTLSCEQNLNHDAMYWYRQDPGQGLRLIYYSQIVNDFQKGDIAEGYSVSREKKESFPLTVTSAQKNPTAFYLCARAGGRDTDTQYFGPGTRLTVL.

The chain links TRBV5-1 to TRBJ2-3; 8 nucleotides align to TRBD2. CDR3 length: 17 amino acids. After removal of 3 bases from V and 4 bases from J, the junction contained 13 bases not matched to a gene. Germline V lookup: CDR1 SGHRS, CDR2 YFSETQ. The CDR3 is CASSSGLAGAVADTQYF. Written as DNA, the CDR3 is TGCGCCAGCAGCTCAGGACTAGCTGGGGCGGTTGCAGATACGCAGTATTTT.

This chain connects TRBV21-1 to TRBJ2-7; no DNA check was done on the table's D call, TRBD2. TRBV21-1 is shown as a pseudogene. CDR3 length equals 16 residues. The CDR3 nucleotides are TGTGCCAGCAGCAGGGGGACTAGCGGGAGCTCCTACGAGCAGTACTTC. This codes for CASSRGTSGSSYEQYF.

The chain joins TRBV4-3 to TRBJ2-7; 16 bases are a match to TRBD2. Germline assignment: CDR1 LGHNA and CDR2 YSLEER. After removal of 4 bases from V and 6 bases from J, the junction contained 21 bases not matched to a gene. This CDR3 contains 21 residues. The CDR3 loop is CASSPIFPPGLAGGREGEQYF. CDR3 DNA sequence: TGCGCCAGCAGCCCAATCTTTCCGCCGGGACTAGCGGGAGGGCGGGAAGGCGAGCAGTACTTC.

The J gene is TRBJ2-2, the V gene TRBV19, with TRBD1 matching 11 bases. V trimming: 8 bases; J trimming: 4 bases; junction bases outside the gene matches: 6. Per germline, CDR1 LNHDA and CDR2 SQIVND (reference sequence). The CDR3 spans 15 residues. This CDR3 reads CASGTGGGITGELFF. CDR3 nucleotide sequence: TGTGCCAGTGGGACAGGGGGAGGTATCACCGGGGAGCTGTTTTTT.

The rearrangement links TRBV28 to TRBJ2-1; TRBD2 agrees at 12 bases. V was clipped by 5 bases and J by 8 bases; unmatched bases: 4. The germline CDR1 and CDR2 sequences are MDHEN and SYDVKM. The CDR3 extends over 14 amino acids. The CDR3 nucleotides read TGTGCCAGCAGTCTAGCGGGAGGGCTTGATGAGCAGTTCTTC. This codes for CASSLAGGLDEQFF.

The rearrangement uses TRBV7-3 and TRBJ2-1, with 9 bases fitting TRBD2. Germline CDR1 is SGHTA and CDR2 is FQGTGA. J gave up 6 bases and V 0 bases, and 9 bases lay outside the gene matches. The CDR3 covers 17 residues. CDR3 bases: TGTGCCAGCAGCTTAACGGCGACTAGCGGTCACTCCAATGAGCAGTTCTTC. It specifies CASSLTATSGHSNEQFF.

This clone was observed a single time. V is TRBV30 and J is TRBJ2-1; the match to TRBD2 covers 8 bases. The ends lost 0 bases at V and 4 bases at J; junction bases unmatched: 5. Germline lookup yields CDR1 GTSNPN and CDR2 SVGIG (reference sequence). This CDR3 has 15 residues. DNA for the CDR3: TGTGCCTGGAGTGTGTCTCTAGCGGGTTACAATGAGCAGTTCTTC. It encodes CAWSVSLAGYNEQFF.

This chain connects TRBV10-2 to TRBJ2-5; no clear D. This CDR3 contains 12 residues. Germline V CDR1 and CDR2: WSHSY, SAAADI. V dropped 0 bases and J dropped 5 bases, with 4 bases sitting between them. The CDR3 sequence is CASSESRETQYF. The CDR3 DNA reads TGCGCCAGCAGTGAGTCGCGGGAGACCCAGTACTTC.